Below are 9 T cell receptor beta chains sequenced from a single sample in a study of blood T cell repertoires in COVID-19. This table comes from immunoSEQ multiplex PCR, and its TCRdb copy is limited to in-frame clones, with some not included. The data hold 130,000 to 150,000 clones, with roughly 90% observed a single time. Sequencing was performed on PBMCs or T cells enriched from blood (not recorded which). The receptors stem from a woman in her 30s with acute COVID-19.

This chain joins TRBV18 and TRBJ2-7; 7 nucleotides line up with TRBD2. The V gene's germline CDR1 is KGHSH and CDR2 LQKENI. The V segment lost 0 bases and the J segment 4 bases; nucleotides outside the gene matches: 9. There are 16 residues in the CDR3. CDR3 residues: CASSPPLGGRQYEQYF. CDR3 DNA: TGTGCCAGCTCACCACCCTTGGGCGGGAGACAGTACGAGCAGTACTTC.

The V call is TRBV23-1, the J call TRBJ1-4, with D possibly matching TRBD1 (5 bases). TRBV23-1 is an ORF; its function is uncertain. Trimming removed 6 bases at V and 2 bases at J, with 13 bases between. This CDR3 region has 15 residues. CDR3 in amino acids: CASSTGGPTNEKLFF. In DNA, the CDR3 is TGCGCCAGCAGCACAGGAGGGCCCACTAATGAAAAACTGTTTTTT.

This clone was seen only once. The genes are TRBV6-5 and TRBJ2-1, with TRBD1 matching over 9 bases. Per germline, CDR1 MNHEY and CDR2 SVGAGI. The CDR3 has 14 amino acids. V dropped 11 bases and J dropped 5; count of bases not matched to a gene: 10. This CDR3 reads CAGQGTRRDNEQFF. CDR3 nucleotides: TGTGCCGGACAGGGGACCCGACGGGACAATGAGCAGTTCTTC.

The chain joins TRBV3-1 (or the pseudogene TRBV3-2) to TRBJ2-1; 9 bases are a match to TRBD2. The CDR3 totals 14 residues. The germline V gene has CDR1 LGHDT and CDR2 YNNKEL (reference sequence). The V gene end was trimmed by 5 bases and the J gene end by 7 bases; junction bases not matched to a gene: 6. Here the CDR3 reads CASSLAGVSNEQFF. The CDR3 coding sequence is TGTGCCAGCAGCTTAGCGGGAGTTTCGAATGAGCAGTTCTTC.

The V call is TRBV4-2, the J call TRBJ2-1; 8 bases align to TRBD2. This CDR3 has 17 residues. V shed 0 bases, J shed 3 bases, and the junction held 7 bases outside the gene matches. Germline V gene data show CDR1 as LGHNA and CDR2 as YNFKEQ. The CDR3 DNA sequence: TGTGCCAGCAGCCAAGAGGCCCTCGGGGGGGTCTACAATGAGCAGTTCTTC. Its protein is CASSQEALGGVYNEQFF.

This clone came up a few times. The genes are TRBV2 and TRBJ1-2; 7 positions match TRBD1. Losses at the gene ends were 11 bases for V and 4 bases for J; bases not matched to a gene: 13. The CDR3 contains 14 residues. Germline assignment: CDR1 SNHLY and CDR2 FYNNEI. In DNA, the CDR3 is TGTGCCTGCCGCCTAGGGACAGCCCTCTATGGCTACACCTTC. Translating gives CACRLGTALYGYTF.

The chain is built from TRBV7-9 and TRBJ2-5, with 9 nucleotides matching TRBD1. This CDR3 contains 15 residues. V shed 0 bases, J shed 5 bases, and the junction held 4 bases outside the gene matches. Per germline, CDR1 SEHNR and CDR2 FQNEAQ (reference sequence). CDR3 in DNA: TGTGCCAGCAGCTTAGCGGGACAGGGTTGGGAGACCCAGTACTTC. This sequence encodes CASSLAGQGWETQYF.

The CDR3 region is CASSLTIAGASHTDTQYF. In DNA, the CDR3 is TGCGCCAGCAGCTTGACGATAGCGGGAGCCTCCCACACAGATACGCAGTATTTT. This chain connects TRBV5-1 to TRBJ2-3; 9 bases are a match to TRBD2. Germline values: CDR1 SGHRS, CDR2 YFSETQ. This CDR3 spans 18 amino acids. V was pared by 1 base and J by 2 bases, with 11 bases of the junction left unmatched.

This chain links TRBV9 with TRBJ2-2, with 12 bases fitting TRBD2. J gave up 0 bases and V 4 bases, and 4 bases lay outside the gene matches. The CDR3 contains 17 residues. Germline V gene sequence: CDR1 SGDLS, CDR2 YYNGEE. CDR3 sequence reads: CASSLRTSGANTGELFF. The CDR3, as DNA: TGTGCCAGCAGCTTGCGGACTAGCGGGGCGAACACCGGGGAGCTGTTTTTT.